Shown below are 20 T cell receptor beta chains from a single sample sequenced in a study of CD8 T cells in Susac syndrome. Random hexamers served to reverse transcribe roughly 0.45 to 1 ug RNA. TCRdb independently ran MiXCR on the immunoSEQ multiplex PCR reads; one entry per CDR3 protein. The sample shows about 190,000 distinct CDR3 sequences, just under 95% of them seen only once. The sequenced sample consisted of CD8+ T cells from PBMCs. These receptors were collected from a human donor with Susac syndrome.

The V and J genes are TRBV20-1 and TRBJ2-7; 7 bases agree with TRBD2. The CDR3 covers 14 residues. V lost 2 bases to trimming and J lost 5 bases; unmatched junction nucleotides: 9. Germline V gene lookup returns CDR1 DFQATT and CDR2 SNEGSKA (reference sequence). The CDR3: CSARMGGFRHEQYF. The CDR3, as DNA: TGCAGTGCTAGAATGGGGGGGTTCAGGCACGAGCAGTACTTC.

The chain links TRBV30 to TRBJ2-2, with D possibly matching TRBD1 (5 bases). Trimming took 1 base from V and 9 from J, leaving 9 bases between them. Germline V gene lookup returns CDR1 GTSNPN and CDR2 SVGIG (reference sequence). This CDR3 contains 12 residues. CDR3 nucleotides: TGTGCCTGGAGTGCAGGGATCCGGGAGCTGTTTTTT. The encoded protein is CAWSAGIRELFF. The full variable domain, with the rest looked up from reference TRBV30 and TRBJ2-2, is SQTIHQWPATLVQPVGSPLSLECTVEGTSNPNLYWYRQAAGRGLQLLFYSVGIGQISSEVPQNLSASRPQDRQFILSSKKLLLSDSGFYLCAWSAGIRELFFGEGSRLTVL.

V and J are TRBV20-1 and TRBJ1-5; tentative D call: TRBD1 (5 bases). The CDR3 has 15 residues. Germline-derived CDR1 and CDR2 are DFQATT and SNEGSKA (reference sequence). The germline V and J ends were trimmed by 2 bases and 0 bases, with 11 bases remaining between them. CDR3 DNA: TGCAGTGCTAGAAGAGGGACGCTTAGCAATCAGCCCCAGCATTTT. It codes for CSARRGTLSNQPQHF.

The rearrangement uses TRBV30 and TRBJ2-3; the match to TRBD2 covers 7 bases. The V and J ends lost 1 base and 5 bases, in that order; junction bases with no gene match: 6. Germline V gives CDR1 GTSNPN, CDR2 SVGIG (reference sequence). This CDR3 has 14 amino acids. The DNA of the CDR3 is TGTGCCTGGAGTGCGGGCGCGGGGGTAGATACGCAGTATTTT. It is translated as CAWSAGAGVDTQYF.

The J gene is TRBJ2-7, the V gene TRBV18; D gene ambiguous. Germline-derived CDR1 and CDR2 are KGHSH and LQKENI. V lost 3 bases, J lost 7 bases, and 13 bases lay in between. CDR3 length equals 13 residues. The CDR3 sequence is CASSPSELGEQYF. The CDR3 nucleotides are TGTGCCAGCTCACCCTCAGAGCTAGGGGAGCAGTACTTC.

This chain connects TRBV12-3 or TRBV12-4 to TRBJ1-6; 7 bases fit TRBD1. The CDR3 loop spans 14 amino acids. V lost 6 bases to trimming and J lost 5 bases; unmatched junction nucleotides: 4. The CDR3 is CASRTTGDNSPLHF. The CDR3, as DNA: TGTGCCAGCAGGACCACAGGGGATAATTCACCCCTCCACTTT.

J is TRBJ2-3 and V is TRBV29-1; 7 nucleotides agree with TRBD1. From germline, CDR1 is SQVTM and CDR2 ANQGSEA. This CDR3 comprises 14 residues. With V trimmed by 7 bases and J by 4 bases, 11 bases remained unmatched. The CDR3, as DNA: TGCAGCGCGGGGACAGCCTTCATCGCAGATACGCAGTATTTT. This translates into CSAGTAFIADTQYF.

The V gene is TRBV6-5, the J gene TRBJ2-7, with 8 nucleotides matching TRBD2. There are 18 residues in the CDR3. Germline V gene lookup returns CDR1 MNHEY and CDR2 SVGAGI. V trimming: 2 bases; J trimming: 0 bases; junction bases outside the gene matches: 12. The CDR3 nucleotides are TGTGCCAGCAGTTACGGCTTACCCGGGGGGGAGGACTCCTACGAGCAGTACTTC. Encoded protein: CASSYGLPGGEDSYEQYF.

This chain joins TRBV3-1 and TRBJ2-3, with 8 bases lining up with TRBD2. The CDR3 covers 16 residues. Germline assignment: CDR1 LGHDT and CDR2 YNNKEL (reference sequence). V trimming: 5 bases; J trimming: 3 bases; junction bases outside the gene matches: 10. CDR3 region: CASSFRPGLETDTQYF. CDR3 in DNA: TGTGCCAGCAGCTTTAGACCGGGACTAGAAACAGATACGCAGTATTTT.

The gene calls are TRBV12-3 or TRBV12-4 and TRBJ1-5; D gene uncertain. The germline V and J ends were trimmed by 3 bases and 5 bases, with 5 bases remaining between them. The CDR3 extends over 12 amino acids. CDR3 DNA sequence: TGTGCCAGCAGTTTTTATCATCAGCCCCAGCATTTT. Translating it yields CASSFYHQPQHF.

The rearrangement uses TRBV4-2 and TRBJ2-2; D remains ambiguous. CDR3 length equals 12 residues. Trimming took off 5 bases at V and 6 bases at J, with 7 bases between the two ends. The germline V gene has CDR1 LGHNA and CDR2 YNFKEQ. The CDR3 DNA reads TGTGCCAGCAGCTCATCCGCCGGGGAGCTGTTTTTT. Amino acids: CASSSSAGELFF.

This clonotype was recorded once. This chain joins TRBV30 and TRBJ2-7, with D perhaps matching TRBD1 (5 bases). Germline assignment: CDR1 GTSNPN and CDR2 SVGIG (reference sequence). The CDR3 totals 11 residues. V lost 2 bases, J lost 4 bases, and 6 bases lay in between. The CDR3 nucleotides read TGTGCCTGGAGTTCAGGGTACGAGCAGTACTTC. It encodes CAWSSGYEQYF.

This clonotype was counted between two and nine times. V and J are TRBV19 and TRBJ1-2, with D unclear. Trimming pared 11 bases from V and 4 bases from J, leaving 11 bases between. The CDR3 contains 11 residues. Germline V gene data show CDR1 as LNHDA and CDR2 as SQIVND (reference sequence). CDR3 nucleotide sequence: TGTGCCTCAAGTTGGTCCTATGGCTACACCTTC. Translation gives CASSWSYGYTF.

The chain employs TRBV20-1 and TRBJ2-5, with D perhaps matching TRBD1 (7 bases). V gave up 5 bases and J gave up 2 bases, with 18 bases separating them. The V gene's germline CDR1 is DFQATT and CDR2 SNEGSKA (reference sequence). The CDR3 is made up of 15 amino acids. The CDR3 loop reads CSAPSSGGLQETQYF. The CDR3 bases are TGCAGTGCTCCAAGCTCAGGGGGACTTCAAGAGACCCAGTACTTC.

CDR3 sequence (DNA): TGTGCCAGCAGCTTGCCCACTAGTTACGAGCAGTACTTC. Encoded protein: CASSLPTSYEQYF. V gene TRBV5-6 combines with J gene TRBJ2-7; TRBD2 might be the D (5 bases). Germline V lookup: CDR1 SGHDT, CDR2 YYEEEE. Trimming left V 1 base short and J 4 bases short, with 9 bases between. The CDR3 loop spans 13 amino acids.

This rearrangement joins TRBV20-1 to TRBJ2-5; 9 positions match TRBD2. Germline assignment: CDR1 DFQATT and CDR2 SNEGSKA (reference sequence). Trimming cost V 7 bases and J 5 bases; bases outside gene matches: 8. This CDR3 is 13 amino acids long. The CDR3 DNA sequence: TGCAGTGGTAGCGGGAGTTGGGAGGAGACCCAGTACTTC. It specifies CSGSGSWEETQYF.

The chain couples TRBV15 to TRBJ1-1, with D hard to call. Looked up from germline, CDR1 is LNHNV and CDR2 is YYDKDF (reference sequence). The CDR3 loop spans 13 amino acids. V was clipped by 6 bases and J by 0 bases, with 8 bases between them. CDR3 loop: CATRDRVNTEAFF. The DNA of the CDR3 is TGTGCCACCAGGGACCGGGTGAACACTGAAGCTTTCTTT.

This chain connects TRBV5-6 to TRBJ2-7; D remains ambiguous. There are 13 residues in the CDR3. Between the trimmed V and J ends, which lost 0 bases and 10 bases, there was a span of 14 bases. CDR1 and CDR2 from the germline V gene are SGHDT and YYEEEE. In DNA, the CDR3 is TGTGCCAGCAGCTTGGCCTCTGTCTACTCCCAGTACTTC. This encodes CASSLASVYSQYF.

The rearrangement uses TRBV7-2 and TRBJ2-5; D unclear. This CDR3 region has 13 residues. In germline, CDR1 is SGHTA, CDR2 FQGNSA. Deletions cut 2 bases from V and 3 bases from J, with 7 bases between. CDR3 nucleotides: TGTGCCAGCAGCTTACAGCGTAAAGAGACCCAGTACTTC. Protein: CASSLQRKETQYF.

This clonotype occurred once. This rearrangement joins TRBV6-5 to TRBJ2-3, with 14 bases aligning to TRBD2. The CDR3 has 15 amino acids. Losses at the gene ends were 7 bases for V and 5 bases for J; bases not matched to a gene: 5. The germline V gene encodes CDR1 MNHEY and CDR2 SVGAGI. This chain's CDR3 is CASKGLAGVEDTQYF. The CDR3 coding sequence is TGTGCCAGCAAGGGACTAGCGGGAGTGGAAGATACGCAGTATTTT.